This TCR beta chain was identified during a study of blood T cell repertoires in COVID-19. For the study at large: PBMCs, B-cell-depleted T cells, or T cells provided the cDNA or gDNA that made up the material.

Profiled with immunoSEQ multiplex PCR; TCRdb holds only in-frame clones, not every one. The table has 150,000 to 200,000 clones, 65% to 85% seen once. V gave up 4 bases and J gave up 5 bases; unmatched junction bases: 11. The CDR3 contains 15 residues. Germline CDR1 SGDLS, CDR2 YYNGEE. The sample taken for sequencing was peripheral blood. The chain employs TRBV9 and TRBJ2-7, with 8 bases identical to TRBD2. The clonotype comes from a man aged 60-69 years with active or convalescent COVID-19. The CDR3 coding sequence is TGTGCCAGCAGCCTGGGGACGGGAGGGAAGGACGAGCAGTACTTC. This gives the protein CASSLGTGGKDEQYF.